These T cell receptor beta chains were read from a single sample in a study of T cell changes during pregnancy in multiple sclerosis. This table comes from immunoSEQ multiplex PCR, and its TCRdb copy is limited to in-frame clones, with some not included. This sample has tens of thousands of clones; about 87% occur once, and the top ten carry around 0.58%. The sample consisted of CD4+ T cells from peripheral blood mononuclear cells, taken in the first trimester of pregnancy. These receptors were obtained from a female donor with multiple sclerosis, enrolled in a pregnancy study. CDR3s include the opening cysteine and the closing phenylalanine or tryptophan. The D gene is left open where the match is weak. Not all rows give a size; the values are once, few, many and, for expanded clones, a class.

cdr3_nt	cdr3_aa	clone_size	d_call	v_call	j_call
TGTGCCAGCAGTTTATCCCGGACTGTCAGAGATTCACCCCTCCACTTT	CASSLSRTVRDSPLHF	.	.	TRBV27	TRBJ1-6
TGTGCCAGCAGTTCCCGGGACAGGGGCTCGAAGCAGTTCTTC	CASSSRDRGSKQFF	.	TRBD1	TRBV2	TRBJ2-1
TGTGCCAGCAGCTTAGGGACAGGGATAGTTAATGAAAAACTGTTTTTT	CASSLGTGIVNEKLFF	.	TRBD1	TRBV7-9	TRBJ1-4
TGCAGCACCCCGGCGGGACAGGGGGCAAAGGCTTTCTTT	CSTPAGQGAKAFF	.	TRBD1	TRBV29-1	TRBJ1-1
TGTGCCAGCAGCCCGGGACTAGTTGCGCAGTTCTTC	CASSPGLVAQFF	.	TRBD2	TRBV7-6	TRBJ2-1
TGCAGCGTTGACCCCATGGGGGGCACTGAAGCTTTCTTT	CSVDPMGGTEAFF	.	.	TRBV29-1	TRBJ1-1
TGTGCCAGCTCACTAGCCGGGACTAGCGGTAACTACAATGAGCAGTTCTTC	CASSLAGTSGNYNEQFF	few	TRBD2	TRBV18	TRBJ2-1
TGTGCCAGTAGTAAACTTGGGGCAGGTGAAAAACTGTTTTTT	CASSKLGAGEKLFF	.	.	TRBV19	TRBJ1-4
TGTGCCAGCAGTGTTAGCGGGAGGGCTGTTGAGACCCAGTACTTC	CASSVSGRAVETQYF	.	TRBD2	TRBV28	TRBJ2-5
TGTGCCAGCAGCTCGGGACAGGGCTACAACTACGAGCAGTACTTC	CASSSGQGYNYEQYF	.	TRBD1	TRBV7-9	TRBJ2-7
TGCGCCAGCAGCTTAGGGACTAGCAAGGGGGAGACCCAGTACTTC	CASSLGTSKGETQYF	.	TRBD2	TRBV5-1	TRBJ2-5
TGTGCCAGCAGCTTGGTAGGGCGGCAGGGCAATGAGCAGTTCTTC	CASSLVGRQGNEQFF	once	.	TRBV5-4	TRBJ2-1
TGTGCCAGCAGTGGCCTCACAGAGTATCAGCCCCAGCATTTT	CASSGLTEYQPQHF	once	.	TRBV6-1	TRBJ1-5
TGTGCCAGCTCACCGGACAGGGTATATGGCTACACCTTC	CASSPDRVYGYTF	.	TRBD1	TRBV18	TRBJ1-2
TGTGCCTGGAGTAACAACATGCCTTATGGCTACACCTTC	CAWSNNMPYGYTF	.	.	TRBV30	TRBJ1-2
TGTGCCAGCAGTAGAGCCTACAATGAGCAGTTCTTC	CASSRAYNEQFF	.	.	TRBV6-5	TRBJ2-1
TGTGCCAGCAGTGGCCAGGGGGCCGATAGCGGGGAGCTGTTTTTT	CASSGQGADSGELFF	few	TRBD1	TRBV2	TRBJ2-2
TGCGCCAGCAGCGTGCCCGGTACAGGGGGCGCTGAAGCTTTCTTT	CASSVPGTGGAEAFF	.	TRBD1	TRBV5-1	TRBJ1-1
TGTGCCAGCAGCCCAACAGGGGGAGGCACCATATATTTT	CASSPTGGGTIYF	.	TRBD1	TRBV14	TRBJ1-3
TGTGCCAGCAGCTCAGGACGGGGAACGGGCTATGGCTACACCTTC	CASSSGRGTGYGYTF	.	.	TRBV5-6	TRBJ1-2
TGTGCCAGCAGCTTCCCCATCGGGGGGGACACCATATATTTT	CASSFPIGGDTIYF	.	.	TRBV5-6	TRBJ1-3
TGCGCCAGCAGCCGGGGGACAGGGGGCGGCATGGACACTGAAGCTTTCTTT	CASSRGTGGGMDTEAFF	.	TRBD1	TRBV5-1	TRBJ1-1
TGTGCCAGTAGTACGACAGGGCCTTCTTCCCATGAGCAGTTCTTC	CASSTTGPSSHEQFF	.	TRBD1	TRBV19	TRBJ2-1
TGTGCCAGTAGTCCGCCAGGGACAGATACGCAGTATTTT	CASSPPGTDTQYF	.	.	TRBV19	TRBJ2-3
TGCAGCGCTGGGACTAGCGGGAGAACCGGCTACGAGCAGTACTTC	CSAGTSGRTGYEQYF	.	TRBD2	TRBV29-1	TRBJ2-7
TGCGCCAGCAGCCAATTCGAGAGATCGGAGACCCAGTACTTC	CASSQFERSETQYF	.	.	TRBV4-1	TRBJ2-5
TGTGCCATCAGTGAGGGCGGAGGAGTTCGGGAGCAGTACTTC	CAISEGGGVREQYF	.	.	TRBV10-3	TRBJ2-7
TGTGCCAGCAGCGGGACAGGGGGTGCTGGAAACACCATATATTTT	CASSGTGGAGNTIYF	.	TRBD1	TRBV5-5	TRBJ1-3
TGTGCCTGGAGTGGACAGGGGGAAACGCGAGCTTTCTTT	CAWSGQGETRAFF	.	TRBD1	TRBV30	TRBJ1-1
TGTGCCAGCAGCTTGGGGTACAGGGGTGGGGTTGAAAAACTGTTTTTT	CASSLGYRGGVEKLFF	.	TRBD1	TRBV5-6	TRBJ1-4
TGCGCCAGCAGCCCTCTGGGTGGACTAGCGGAGACGATCTCCTACAATGAGCAGTTCTTC	CASSPLGGLAETISYNEQFF	.	TRBD2	TRBV5-1	TRBJ2-1
TGCGCCAGCAGCCACCTCCCGGGGGACCAAAGCTACACCTTC	CASSHLPGDQSYTF	few	.	TRBV4-3	TRBJ1-2
TGTGCCAGTAGTAGGACAGGAGTGTTTGGCTACACCTTC	CASSRTGVFGYTF	.	TRBD1	TRBV19	TRBJ1-2
TGTGCCAGTAGTATTGAAGGACGGCGGGGGGGCACAGATACGCAGTATTTT	CASSIEGRRGGTDTQYF	few	TRBD2	TRBV19	TRBJ2-3
TGCGCCAGCAGCTTCGAAGAGACCCAGTACTTC	CASSFEETQYF	.	.	TRBV5-1	TRBJ2-5
TGTGCCAGCAGTGCGCAGGGGCCCACCAGGGAGCAGTACTTC	CASSAQGPTREQYF	.	.	TRBV2	TRBJ2-7
TGTGCCAGCTCACCACCCAGCGGGAGGGCCGGATACGAGCAGTACTTC	CASSPPSGRAGYEQYF	.	TRBD2	TRBV18	TRBJ2-7
TGTGCCAGCAGTGCCGGGACTAGCACAGATACGCAGTATTTT	CASSAGTSTDTQYF	.	.	TRBV6-1	TRBJ2-3
TGTGCCTGGCGAGGCACAGGGGTTGGCTACACCTTC	CAWRGTGVGYTF	.	TRBD1	TRBV30	TRBJ1-2
TGTGCCAGCAGCCCGATGGACAGGGCCAGCGGGGTATTACGGACCCAGTACTTC	CASSPMDRASGVLRTQYF	.	.	TRBV5-5	TRBJ2-5
TGTGCCAGCAGCTTACTGATCGGGGGGGCCGGGGATACGCAGTATTTT	CASSLLIGGAGDTQYF	once	TRBD2	TRBV7-2	TRBJ2-3
TGTGCCAGTATGGGGACTAGCGGAGCCTACGAGCAGTACTTC	CASMGTSGAYEQYF	few	TRBD2	TRBV19	TRBJ2-7
TGTGCCAGCAGCCAAGTCAGCGGGTCGAGTAGCACTGAAGCTTTCTTT	CASSQVSGSSSTEAFF	once	.	TRBV14	TRBJ1-1
TGCGCCAGCAGCCAAGACGGTACGCAAGAGACCCAGTACTTC	CASSQDGTQETQYF	.	.	TRBV4-1	TRBJ2-5
TGTGCCAGTAGTCGGGGGGCAACTAATGAAAAACTGTTTTTT	CASSRGATNEKLFF	few	.	TRBV19	TRBJ1-4
TGTGCCTGGAAGGGACAACTGAACACTGAAGCTTTCTTT	CAWKGQLNTEAFF	.	.	TRBV30	TRBJ1-1
TGTGCCAGCAGTGGCGACAGGGGTGGTGGCACAGATACGCAGTATTTT	CASSGDRGGGTDTQYF	.	TRBD1	TRBV27	TRBJ2-3
TGTGCCAGTAGTGCCCGGACAGGCTTGATTGAAGCTTTCTTT	CASSARTGLIEAFF	.	TRBD1	TRBV19	TRBJ1-1
TGTGCCAGCAGTGACCCCAGGGGTTCGGGGGCCAACGTCCTGACTTTC	CASSDPRGSGANVLTF	.	.	TRBV6-1	TRBJ2-6
TGTGCCAGCAGTTACTCGAAAGGGAGCATGCCCCTCGAAGCTTTCTTT	CASSYSKGSMPLEAFF	.	.	TRBV6-5	TRBJ1-1
TGTGCCAGCAGCACAGTGACTGAAGCTTTCTTT	CASSTVTEAFF	.	.	TRBV2	TRBJ1-1
TGTGCCAGCAGCTTAGGGGGACAGCAGAACACTGAAGCTTTCTTT	CASSLGGQQNTEAFF	few	TRBD1	TRBV7-9	TRBJ1-1
TGTGCCAGCAGCCTTCCAGGCAGGCTCTACGAGCAGTACTTC	CASSLPGRLYEQYF	.	.	TRBV28	TRBJ2-7
TGTGCCAGCAGTTACGGTGCGGGGGGGGGCGGCTACGAGCAGTACTTC	CASSYGAGGGGYEQYF	.	TRBD2	TRBV6-5	TRBJ2-7
TGTGCCAGCAGCAGACTAGACGGGGGGGAGACCCAGTACTTC	CASSRLDGGETQYF	once	TRBD2	TRBV6-1	TRBJ2-5
TGTGCCAGCAGTTTATCAAGTCCGAGCTCCTACAATGAGCAGTTCTTC	CASSLSSPSSYNEQFF	.	.	TRBV28	TRBJ2-1
TGTGCCAGCAGCTCTCTAGCGGGGGGTCAAAGCTCCTACAATGAGCAGTTCTTC	CASSSLAGGQSSYNEQFF	.	TRBD2	TRBV11-2	TRBJ2-1
TGCAGTGCTAGAATCCCCGACGAGCAGTACTTC	CSARIPDEQYF	.	.	TRBV20-1	TRBJ2-7
TGTGCCAGTAGTTCGACAGGGGCCCTCAACGAAAAACTGTTTTTT	CASSSTGALNEKLFF	once	TRBD1	TRBV19	TRBJ1-4